This T cell receptor beta chain came from a study of T cells in Graves' hyperthyroidism and ophthalmopathy. Study-level results: With a median lead of about six months before onset, the model predicted ophthalmopathy. Expanded thyroid clonotypes (above 0.001) were mostly also found in blood.

Amplification targeted TCR beta CDR3 regions from RNA transcripts. The TCR CDR3 was amplified in a first-round RT-PCR using the HTBI primer set. TCRdb used MiXCR to reprocess the multiplex PCR reads, holding one entry per CDR3 protein. The table has approximately 640,000 distinct CDR3 sequences, just under 45% seen once; the top ten hold less than 9%. Details on this clonotype: Its target is unknown.

This CDR3 is 12 amino acids long. CDR1 is SEHNR, CDR2 FQNEAQ, per germline (reference sequence). Trimming took off 7 bases at V and 6 bases at J, with 12 bases between the two ends. Patients showing uncontrolled infection, other autoimmune disease, pregnancy or lactation were ineligible. Diagnostic assessment was based on clinical symptoms, serum thyroxine and TRAb, thyroid ultrasound and orbital computed tomography. The sequencing sample was made of peripheral blood or thyroid tissue (not recorded which). The gene calls are TRBV7-9 and TRBJ2-5; possibly TRBD1 for D (5 bases). This receptor was taken from an adult man with Graves' disease, either hyperthyroidism or ophthalmopathy (not recorded which). The CDR3 loop reads CASTPDSQTQYF. CDR3 bases: TGTGCCAGCACGCCTGACAGCCAGACCCAGTACTTC. The variable domain in full, with the rest retrieved from reference TRBV7-9 and TRBJ2-5, is DTGVSQNPRHKITKRGQNVTFRCDPISEHNRLYWYRQTLGQGPEFLTYFQNEAQLEKSRLLSDRFSAERPKGSFSTLEIQRTEQGDSAMYLCASTPDSQTQYFGPGTRLLVL.